The 10 T cell receptor beta chains in this list originate from one sample, sequenced in a study of blood T cell repertoires in COVID-19. Method: immunoSEQ multiplex PCR; TCRdb's copy keeps in-frame clones and lacks some. The sample yields over 150,000 clones, around 84% seen once. Specimen: peripheral blood. These receptors were obtained from a man in his fifties with active or convalescent COVID-19.

The gene calls are TRBV7-9 and TRBJ2-3; TRBD2 aligns across 7 bases. The V and J ends lost 2 bases and 4 bases, in that order; junction bases with no gene match: 9. The CDR3 is 16 residues long. CDR1 and CDR2 from the germline V gene are SEHNR and FQNEAQ (reference sequence). In DNA, the CDR3 is TGTGCCAGCAGCTTATACGGCGGGGGACGCCCAGATACGCAGTATTTT. Translating gives CASSLYGGGRPDTQYF.

The V gene is TRBV7-8, the J gene TRBJ1-2, with 10 bases identical to TRBD1. The ends lost 0 bases at V and 5 bases at J; junction bases unmatched: 6. The CDR3 totals 16 residues. CDR1 and CDR2 from the germline V gene are SGHVS and FQNEAQ. The CDR3 loop is CASSLAGQGEGYGYTF. The CDR3 coding sequence is TGTGCCAGCAGCTTAGCAGGACAGGGGGAAGGGTATGGCTACACCTTC.

The chain joins TRBV5-8 to TRBJ2-7; D ambiguous. With 1 base removed from V and 2 bases from J, the gap between germline ends came to 4 bases. The CDR3 runs 12 residues. Germline V gives CDR1 SGHTS, CDR2 YDEGEE. The CDR3 DNA reads TGTGCCAGCAGCTTGTTTACCTACGAGCAGTACTTC. Protein sequence: CASSLFTYEQYF. The full variable domain, its missing parts supplied by reference TRBV5-8 and TRBJ2-7, is EAGVTQSPTHLIKTRGQQATLRCSPISGHTSVYWYQQALGLGLQFLLWYDEGEERNRGNFPPRFSGRQFPNYSSELNVNALELEDSALYLCASSLFTYEQYFGPGTRLTVT.

V usage is TRBV2 and J usage is TRBJ2-7; D is ambiguous. V was clipped by 7 bases and J by 6 bases, with 10 bases between them. Germline CDR1 SNHLY, CDR2 FYNNEI. The CDR3 covers 11 residues. The CDR3 loop is CASNTYSEQYF. CDR3 nucleotides: TGTGCCAGCAATACTTATAGCGAGCAGTACTTC. The whole variable domain, filled in from reference TRBV2 and TRBJ2-7, reads EPEVTQTPSHQVTQMGQEVILRCVPISNHLYFYWYRQILGQKVEFLVSFYNNEISEKSEIFDDQFSVERPDGSNFTLKIRSTKLEDSAMYFCASNTYSEQYFGPGTRLTVT.

The rearrangement joins TRBV5-1 to TRBJ2-5; tentative D call: TRBD1 (6 bases). CDR3 length equals 15 residues. Per the germline V gene, CDR1 is SGHRS and CDR2 is YFSETQ. Between the trimmed V and J ends, which lost 1 base and 5 bases, there was a span of 15 bases. The CDR3 region is CASSLLPSGGETQYF. CDR3 DNA: TGCGCCAGCAGCTTGTTGCCGTCTGGGGGCGAGACCCAGTACTTC.

This chain uses TRBV4-1 with TRBJ1-3; 7 nucleotides align to TRBD1. The CDR3 has 15 amino acids. Germline V CDR1 and CDR2: MGHRA, YSYEKL. The junction had 4 bases not matched to a gene; V was cut back by 2 bases and J by 3 bases. CDR3 DNA sequence: TGCGCCAGCAGCCAATACAGGGGAAATGGAAACACCATATATTTT. It encodes CASSQYRGNGNTIYF.

The V gene is TRBV24-1, the J gene TRBJ2-5; perhaps TRBD2 as D (6 bases). The germline V gene has CDR1 KGHDR and CDR2 SFDVKD. The V end lost 1 base, the J end lost 5 bases, and 7 bases lay between the germline ends. The CDR3 runs to 13 residues. CDR3 bases: TGTGCCACCAGTGATTTTGGGGGGGAGACCCAGTACTTC. The encoded protein is CATSDFGGETQYF.

The V gene is TRBV5-1, the J gene TRBJ2-7, with a weak D call TRBD1 (5 bases). The CDR3 has 16 amino acids. The ends were cut back, 0 bases at V and 6 bases at J, with 19 bases in the middle. Germline V lookup: CDR1 SGHRS, CDR2 YFSETQ. CDR3 protein: CASSLAHGGALREQYF. The CDR3 coding sequence is TGCGCCAGCAGCTTGGCTCATGGTGGGGCGTTGCGCGAGCAGTACTTC.

The CDR3 DNA is TGTGCCAGCAGCCAAATTGTTAGCGCCCCCGGGGAGCAGTACTTC. The encoded protein is CASSQIVSAPGEQYF. The genes are TRBV4-2 and TRBJ2-7, with TRBD2 as a possible D gene (5 bases). The germline V and J ends were trimmed by 2 bases and 7 bases, with 18 bases remaining between them. This CDR3 contains 15 residues. Per the germline V gene, CDR1 is LGHNA and CDR2 is YNFKEQ.

The genes are TRBV19 and TRBJ2-7; weak D call: TRBD1 (6 bases). Deletions cut 8 bases from V and 3 bases from J, with 14 bases between. From germline, CDR1 is LNHDA and CDR2 SQIVND (reference sequence). The CDR3 is 13 residues long. The chain's CDR3 is CASAEETGYEQYF. The CDR3, as DNA: TGTGCCAGTGCGGAGGAGACAGGCTACGAGCAGTACTTC.